These 5 T cell receptor beta chains share one sample of origin, sequenced in a study of shared clonotypes between healthy human individuals. The data were produced by immunoSEQ multiplex PCR, yet TCRdb's version contains in-frame clones alone and is incomplete. The table includes a few million clones, 90% to 95% detected once. Sequenced sample: naive CD4+ T cells from PBMCs. Subset in this sample: CD45RA+ positively selected. Source of these receptors: a man aged 18 to 30 in good health. Some clones in this sample may be carry-over from other donors' samples.

The chain combines TRBV5-1 with TRBJ2-5; no clear D gene. Trimming took 0 bases from V and 5 from J, leaving 17 bases between them. Per germline, CDR1 SGHRS and CDR2 YFSETQ. CDR3 length equals 16 residues. CDR3 loop: CASSLAFQAPKETQYF. The CDR3 nucleotides are TGCGCCAGCAGCTTGGCCTTCCAGGCCCCAAAGGAGACCCAGTACTTC.

CDR3 in amino acids: CASSPEEGSSAFF. The DNA of the CDR3 is TGTGCCAGCTCACCCGAAGAGGGTTCCTCAGCTTTCTTT. The V call is TRBV18, the J call TRBJ1-1; D unclear. V was shortened by 3 bases and J by 10 bases, with 15 bases between the two germline ends. CDR1 is KGHSH, CDR2 LQKENI, per germline. The CDR3 spans 13 residues. The variable domain in full, with the rest retrieved from reference TRBV18 and TRBJ1-1, is NAGVMQNPRHLVRRRGQEARLRCSPMKGHSHVYWYRQLPEEGLKFMVYLQKENIIDESGMPKERFSAEFPKEGPSILRIQQVVRGDSAAYFCASSPEEGSSAFFGQGTRLTVV.

The rearrangement uses TRBV15 and TRBJ2-1; perhaps TRBD2 as D (6 bases). This CDR3 comprises 16 residues. V dropped 2 bases and J dropped 2 bases, with 13 bases sitting between them. Germline CDR1 LNHNV, CDR2 YYDKDF (reference sequence). In nucleotides, the CDR3 is TGTGCCACCAGCAGAAGGGGAGGCCCGGCCTACAATGAGCAGTTCTTC. Protein product: CATSRRGGPAYNEQFF.

J is TRBJ1-2 and V is TRBV4-3, with TRBD1 matching over 10 bases. The germline CDR1 and CDR2 sequences are LGHNA and YSLEER. This CDR3 is 14 amino acids long. With V trimmed by 3 bases and J by 6 bases, 4 bases remained unmatched. The CDR3 DNA reads TGCGCCAGCAGCCACCAGACAGGGGGCGATGGCTACACCTTC. Translating gives CASSHQTGGDGYTF.

The chain recombines TRBV30 with TRBJ2-7; the match to TRBD2 covers 11 bases. The V gene's germline CDR1 is GTSNPN and CDR2 SVGIG (reference sequence). This CDR3 is built from 15 residues. V gave up 3 bases and J gave up 6 bases; unmatched junction bases: 10. In nucleotides, the CDR3 is TGTGCCTGGAGCCTGGGACTAGCGGCCGATAGCGAGCAGTACTTC. Protein sequence: CAWSLGLAADSEQYF.